This TCR beta chain originates from a study of cytomegalovirus exposure and HLA in healthy donors. Whole-study findings and limits: The study flagged some 180 TCR beta chains as cytomegalovirus-associated.

Deletions cut 3 bases from V and 13 bases from J, with 30 bases between. Germline lookup yields CDR1 PRHDT and CDR2 FYEKMQ (reference sequence). The CDR3 extends over 17 amino acids. As concerns this clone: Antigen unknown.

This PCR relied on a set of 60 Vbeta primers and 13 Jbeta primers. The repertoire was sequenced with immunoSEQ multiplex PCR; TCRdb's copy has only in-frame clones and lacks some. The sample lists 90,000 to 110,000 clones; about 76% were seen once. The TCR sequence derives from a woman in her thirties in good health and CMV-seronegative. Sample: PBMCs. This chain links TRBV13 with TRBJ1-2; weak D call: TRBD1 (5 bases). The chain's CDR3 is CASSLIKPGPGLREATF. CDR3 DNA: TGTGCCAGCAGCTTGATAAAACCGGGACCCGGACTTCGGGAGGCCACCTTC.